The entry below describes one T cell receptor beta chain. This clone has more than one count but fewer than ten. It has no known antigen specificity. Base qualities are not at hand, and no much larger clone is one base apart. This specimen comes from a study of beta chain features in type 1 diabetes (dated by TCRdb to 2016 to 2019). Background for the entire study: Patients and healthy donors did not differ in mean age, gender distribution, total cell number or subset yield. A total of roughly 98,000,000 sorted cells were examined across all samples, and a strong correlation was observed between cell number per subset and RNA yield. The study compared the TCRB repertoires of sorted circulating CD4+ T cell subsets in recently diagnosed type 1 diabetes patients with those in matched healthy donors. Naive and central memory subsets were obtained from all 28 donors, but regulatory and stem cell-like memory subsets were isolated from only 8 patients and roughly eight healthy donors.

What the authors observed across the whole study: In all four CD4+ subsets, TCRB CDR3 length was moderately but significantly shorter in type 1 diabetes patients. Naive, central memory and regulatory TCRB repertoires appeared more similar among patients than among healthy donors. Sequencing cDNA rather than genomic DNA could over-represent highly expressing activated cells, although activation and CD3 levels did not differ between groups. PCR may preferentially amplify shorter templates, but because patient and control samples were amplified and corrected together, any resulting skew would affect both groups equally. Because the HLA sub-analyses included only small numbers of individuals, any influence of HLA type on TCRB rearrangement was left unresolved. At VDJ recombination sites, patients with type 1 diabetes made fewer insertions and deleted more nucleotides, a pattern implying thymic rearrangement abnormalities.

From each donor, a single peripheral blood sample of around 120 mL on average was drawn into heparinised tubes. Using a panel that included CD45RO, CCR7, CD25, CD127, CD95 and CD27, naive, central memory, regulatory and stem cell-like memory CD4+ T cells were sorted on a BD FACSAria II. All sorted populations exceeded 95% purity. PBMCs were isolated immediately by Lymphoprep density gradient centrifugation and stained directly without culture. To minimize batch effects, samples were stained and sorted in pairs, one healthy donor with one patient per experiment. All of the isolated RNA was reverse transcribed with the High Capacity cDNA Reverse Transcription Kit, so expressed TCRB transcripts were sequenced. Deep immunoSEQ sequencing was applied to naive, central memory and regulatory T cell samples, giving an average of roughly 3.5 million total reads per sample. Sorted cells were lysed in RLT buffer, and RNA was extracted using DNase-treated RNeasy Micro or Mini kits according to cell number. To prevent cross-contamination, every cell subset was processed on its own, while patient and healthy donor samples were processed together. The immunoSEQ multiplex PCR was used to amplify TCRB sequences from cDNA, generating 87-bp fragments that spanned the CDR3 region. The amplicons were sequenced using the Illumina HiSeq platform. The study's own analysis went as follows. Synthetic template baselines were used to correct PCR bias computationally, reads within Hamming distance 2 were collapsed, and singletons that could not be merged were discarded. Reads were aligned against IMGT so that V, D and J genes, CDR3 length and insertions or deletions at six rearrangement sites could be assigned. Within each subset, clonotype counts were normalized to sorted cell number, after which true diversity and Gini coefficients were computed with the tcR R package. The overlap coefficient, calculated on TCRB nucleotide sequences, was used to quantify repertoire sharing. TCRdb took over this immuneACCESS table, retaining in-frame rearrangements with V and J assigned. Such tables are incomplete; in checked studies, under half of the missing clones stem from an unresolved V gene, and the remainder is unexplained. V, J and clone size are those of that table, while D and trimming were read from the DNA. The sample table shows about 340,000 clones, and 8% are seen once. The ten largest clones represent 0.44% of the sample.

Trimming costs V 2 bases and J 2 bases, and their ends lie 8 bases apart. CDR1 SGHDT and CDR2 YYEEEE were looked up in the germline V gene. Spanning cysteine to phenylalanine, the CDR3 consists of 14 amino acids. The entry retains the CDR3 DNA only, 42 bases that are in frame from base 1. The TCR sequence derives from a woman aged 18-29 years in good health. Sequenced sample: central memory CD4+ T cells from blood. This sequence uses TRBV5-6 and TRBJ1-5, with TRBD1 tentatively as D gene (5 bases match). The CDR3 has the sequence CASSFKQGNQPQHF. The DNA reads TGTGCCAGCAGCTTTAAACAGGGCAATCAGCCCCAGCATTTT.